This is a list of T cell receptor beta chains from one sample in a study of cytomegalovirus exposure and HLA in healthy donors. Only in-frame clones appear in the TCRdb table, and some are missing; sequencing was by immunoSEQ multiplex PCR. The sample records under 200,000 clones, around 75% being singletons. Specimen: PBMCs. These receptors all stem from a woman in her twenties or thirties in good health and CMV-seronegative. CDR3s include the opening cysteine and the closing phenylalanine or tryptophan. A D gene is named only where the DNA matches it firmly. Expanded clones get a size class; other rows say once, few or many, or leave the size out.

J gene: TRBJ2-1
D gene: TRBD2
V gene: TRBV30
clone size: NA
CDR3 DNA: TGTGCCTGGAGTATTAGCGGGAGTCTAGAGAATGAGCAGTTCTTC
CDR3 protein: CAWSISGSLENEQFF

J gene: TRBJ2-7
D gene: TRBD2
V gene: TRBV4-3
clone size: NA
CDR3 DNA: TGCGCCAGCAGCCAAGGGACTAGCGGGAGGTACGAGCAGTACTTC
CDR3 protein: CASSQGTSGRYEQYF

J gene: TRBJ2-1
D gene: TRBD1
V gene: TRBV5-6
clone size: NA
CDR3 DNA: TGTGCCAGCAGCTTGGGACAGGGGGCTTTCTTC
CDR3 protein: CASSLGQGAFF

J gene: TRBJ2-7
D gene: TRBD1
V gene: TRBV27
clone size: NA
CDR3 DNA: TGTGCCAGCCCTATCCTCGGGACAGGGATTAGCTACGAGCAGTACTTC
CDR3 protein: CASPILGTGISYEQYF

J gene: TRBJ2-1
D gene: NA
V gene: TRBV7-2
clone size: once
CDR3 DNA: TGTGCCAGCAGCTTAGGCCGGCGGTACAATGAGCAGTTCTTC
CDR3 protein: CASSLGRRYNEQFF

J gene: TRBJ2-7
D gene: TRBD1
V gene: TRBV27
clone size: NA
CDR3 DNA: TGTGCCAGTGCCCGGGACAGGGACTACGAGCAGTACTTC
CDR3 protein: CASARDRDYEQYF

J gene: TRBJ2-1
D gene: TRBD1
V gene: TRBV30
clone size: NA
CDR3 DNA: TGTGCCTGGGGGGGAACAGGGGCGAAGTTCTTC
CDR3 protein: CAWGGTGAKFF

J gene: TRBJ1-6
D gene: TRBD1
V gene: TRBV9
clone size: NA
CDR3 DNA: TGTGCCAGCAGCGTAGCCGCTTTGGCGACAGGGTTTAATTCACCCCTCCACTTT
CDR3 protein: CASSVAALATGFNSPLHF

J gene: TRBJ1-6
D gene: TRBD1
V gene: TRBV19
clone size: NA
CDR3 DNA: TGTGCCAGTAGAGAACAGGGGGCGTTTGTCAATTCACCCCTCCACTTT
CDR3 protein: CASREQGAFVNSPLHF

J gene: TRBJ2-6
D gene: TRBD2
V gene: TRBV18
clone size: NA
CDR3 DNA: TGTGCCAGCTCACCCTATAAATCCGGGGGGGGAGGGGCCAACGTCCTGACTTTC
CDR3 protein: CASSPYKSGGGGANVLTF

J gene: TRBJ2-7
D gene: TRBD2
V gene: TRBV7-2
clone size: NA
CDR3 DNA: TGTGCCAGCAGCCACCCAGCGGGAGTGGCCTACGAGCAGTACTTC
CDR3 protein: CASSHPAGVAYEQYF

J gene: TRBJ1-4
D gene: NA
V gene: TRBV29-1
clone size: NA
CDR3 DNA: TGCAGCGTTGACGGGCAGGGAGGTGGGGCTAATGAAAAACTGTTTTTT
CDR3 protein: CSVDGQGGGANEKLFF

J gene: TRBJ2-3
D gene: NA
V gene: TRBV4-1
clone size: NA
CDR3 DNA: TGCGCCAGCAGCCAAGAGGGGGACGGGCAGGGGACCGCAGATACGCAGTATTTT
CDR3 protein: CASSQEGDGQGTADTQYF

J gene: TRBJ2-6
D gene: NA
V gene: TRBV7-2
clone size: few
CDR3 DNA: TGTGCCAGCAGCTTACAATACACAGGGTTCGGGGCCAACGTCCTGACTTTC
CDR3 protein: CASSLQYTGFGANVLTF